The 22 T cell receptor beta chains given below trace back to one sample, sequenced in a study of Tregs in tolerant kidney transplant recipients (dated by TCRdb to 2018 to 2020). The time point label on this specimen signifies: 6 months after combined kidney and bone marrow transplant. Related donors were used in the transplants with nonmyeloablative bone marrow transplantation, and mixed chimerism was transient in the human trials. To prepare the library, the immunoSEQ multiplex PCR assay was applied. This immuneACCESS table, as held by TCRdb, lists in-frame sequences with V and J called but not all clones. Of the missing ones, under half trace to an unresolved V gene in checked studies; the others have no known cause. This sample's table contains about 14,000 clones. The top ten hold roughly 28% of the sample. The sequencing here drew on CD8+ T cells from blood (PBMCs), taken 6 months after the transplant. These TCRs come from a human patient who received a combined kidney and bone marrow transplant. After a transplant, the graft donor may have provided part of the T cells.

Points on this clone: From the germline J gene comes the end of the CDR3, since the read stops 3 residues before it. The V and J genes are TRBV7-3 and TRBJ1-2, with D maybe TRBD1 (5 bases). CDR1 is SGHTA, CDR2 FQGTGA, per germline. The CDR3 extends over 18 amino acids. The CDR3 region is CASSLTSTSGGLEETYTF. Partial CDR3 DNA: TGTGCCAGCAGCTTAACCTCGACTAGCGGGGGGTTGGAGGAGACC.

The CDR3 bases that were read are TGTGCCAGTAGTATGGGGGCACAGGGCTTGTGGCCC. Its protein product is CASSMGAQGLWP. The CDR3 as a whole reads CASSMGAQGLWPQHF. The chain uses TRBV19 and TRBJ1-5; D might be TRBD1 (6 bases). Sequencing ends 3 residues short of the CDR3 end; the germline J gene provides the rest. Germline assignment: CDR1 LNHDA and CDR2 SQIVND (reference sequence). CDR3 length equals 15 residues. Trimming removed 3 bases from V and 9 bases from J, with 18 bases in between. Based on the CDR3 plus reference TRBV19 and TRBJ1-5, the full variable domain is DGGITQSPKYLFRKEGQNVTLSCEQNLNHDAMYWYRQDPGQGLRLIYYSQIVNDFQKGDIAEGYSVSREKKESFPLTVTSAQKNPTAFYLCASSMGAQGLWPQHFGDGTRLSIL.

For this clone: The missing CDR3 end, 3 residues past where the read stops, is filled in from the germline J gene. This chain joins TRBV19 and TRBJ1-5; perhaps TRBD1 as D (5 bases). In germline, CDR1 is LNHDA, CDR2 SQIVND (reference sequence). The V end was cut by 7 bases, the J end by 3 bases, with 19 bases between. The CDR3 runs to 16 residues. This CDR3 reads CASTPGRVEVNQPQHF. The DNA read from the CDR3 is TGTGCCAGTACCCCGGGCAGGGTGGAGGTCAATCAGCCC. Filled out from reference TRBV19 and TRBJ1-5, the complete variable domain reads DGGITQSPKYLFRKEGQNVTLSCEQNLNHDAMYWYRQDPGQGLRLIYYSQIVNDFQKGDIAEGYSVSREKKESFPLTVTSAQKNPTAFYLCASTPGRVEVNQPQHFGDGTRLSIL.

About this clone: The observed sequence ends 3 residues before the CDR3 terminus, with the missing tail filled in from the germline J gene. The chain is built from TRBV13 and TRBJ1-1; D is possibly TRBD1 (5 bases). This CDR3 region has 14 residues. V shed 1 base and J shed 1 base, with 7 bases lying between them. The germline gives CDR1 PRHDT, CDR2 FYEKMQ (reference sequence). The part of the CDR3 DNA that was read is TGTGCCAGCAGCTTAGTGGGGCCGAACACTGAA. It is translated as CASSLVGPNTE. The entire CDR3 protein reads CASSLVGPNTEAFF.

As concerns this clone: Read coverage stops 3 residues before the CDR3 terminus; the germline J gene supplies the remainder. The chain has TRBV20-1 and TRBJ1-1; D gene ambiguous. CDR1 and CDR2 from the germline V gene are DFQATT and SNEGSKA (reference sequence). There are 13 residues in the CDR3. The V and J ends lost 0 bases and 3 bases respectively, with 8 bases between them. CDR3 amino acids: CSAREADYTEAFF. The CDR3 bases that were read are TGCAGTGCTAGAGAGGCAGATTACACTGAA.

Regarding this clone: The read gets to within 3 residues of the CDR3 end, and the germline J gene fills in the rest. The chain couples TRBV6-2 or TRBV6-3 to TRBJ1-2; tentatively, D is TRBD1 (5 bases). Germline V CDR1 and CDR2: MNHEY, SVGEGT. The CDR3 length is 12 residues. CDR3 residues: CASSYPDRSYTF. CDR3 bases read: TGTGCCAGCAGTTACCCTGACAGAAGC.

On this clone: The CDR3 end falls 3 residues outside the read, so it is completed with the germline J gene. The chain combines TRBV20-1 with TRBJ1-4; D not certain. This CDR3 is 14 amino acids long. Germline V lookup: CDR1 DFQATT, CDR2 SNEGSKA (reference sequence). The ends were cut back, 0 bases at V and 7 bases at J, with 12 bases in the middle. The part of the CDR3 DNA that was read is TGCAGTGCTAGAGATCTCAGATACCTTGAAAAA. Translating it yields CSARDLRYLEK. The whole CDR3 protein is CSARDLRYLEKLFF.

Partial CDR3 DNA: TGCGCCAGCAGCCAAGAGGACAGCTCTGGAAACACC. Encoded protein: CASSQEDSSGNT. The CDR3 reads in full as CASSQEDSSGNTIYF. The gene calls are TRBV4-1 and TRBJ1-3; D possibly corresponds to TRBD1 (6 bases). Sequencing ends 3 residues short of the CDR3 end; the germline J gene provides the rest. This CDR3 is 15 amino acids long. V was pared by 0 bases and J by 0 bases, with 6 bases between. Germline V gene lookup returns CDR1 MGHRA and CDR2 YSYEKL.

Notes on this clone: The sequence runs out 3 residues before the end of the CDR3; the remainder is reconstructed from the germline J gene. The chain recombines TRBV2 with TRBJ2-3; TRBD1 or TRBD2 may be the D gene (5 bases each). Germline V CDR1 and CDR2: SNHLY, FYNNEI. The CDR3 is 13 amino acids. CDR3: CAARGQGSLAQYF. CDR3 DNA, as far as it was read: TGTGCCGCGAGGGGCCAGGGCTCTCTGGCG.

As for this clone: With the read ending 3 residues before the CDR3 end, the germline J gene is used to fill in that end. The chain recombines TRBV24-1 with TRBJ2-1; 9 nucleotides align to TRBD1. The ends lost 3 bases at V and 7 bases at J; junction bases unmatched: 3. Per germline, CDR1 KGHDR and CDR2 SFDVKD. CDR3 size: 14 residues. The DNA read from the CDR3 is TGTGCCACCAGTGATCCGGACAGGGGAAATGAG. Translation gives CATSDPDRGNE. The entire CDR3 reads CATSDPDRGNEQFF.

As concerns this clone: The read ends 3 residues before the CDR3 terminus; that terminus is restored from the germline J gene. The J gene is TRBJ1-2, the V gene TRBV5-1, with TRBD1 matching 8 bases. The CDR3 consists of 16 residues. Germline values: CDR1 SGHRS, CDR2 YFSETQ. The covered CDR3 bases are TGCGCCAGCAGTCAGGACAGGGAATTTTCGAACAATGAC. It yields the protein CASSQDREFSNND. The full-length CDR3 reads as CASSQDREFSNNDYTF.

In regard to this clone: The read gets to within 3 residues of the CDR3 end, and the germline J gene fills in the rest. The V call is TRBV11-2, the J call TRBJ2-4; TRBD1 aligns across 7 bases. Germline V lookup: CDR1 SGHAT, CDR2 FQNNGV. The CDR3 sequence is 14 residues long. V lost 4 bases and J lost 8; bases outside the gene matches: 8. The covered CDR3 bases are TGTGCCAGCAGCTACAGGGGCCCCGGGTACATT. This sequence encodes CASSYRGPGYI. The CDR3, in full, reads CASSYRGPGYIQYF.

Worth noting for this clone: The CDR3 end is not reached by the read, which stops 3 residues before it; the germline J gene fills it in. The genes are TRBV29-1 and TRBJ1-2; TRBD1 might be the D (5 bases). The CDR3 length is 14 residues. V was shortened by 1 base and J by 6 bases, with 15 bases between the two germline ends. Germline CDR1 and CDR2: SQVTM and ANQGSEA. The CDR3 sequence is CSVEGGAGRDGYTF. The sequenced CDR3 bases are TGCAGCGTTGAAGGCGGGGCAGGGAGGGATGGC.

Turning to this clone: From the germline J gene comes the end of the CDR3, since the read stops 3 residues before it. The V call is TRBV14, the J call TRBJ1-1, with unresolved D. The germline V gene has CDR1 SGHDN and CDR2 FVKESK. The V gene lost 1 base and the J gene lost 5 bases, with 11 bases spanning the gap. This CDR3 region has 14 residues. The DNA read from the CDR3 is TGTGCCAGCAGCCAAGTGAGAAGCGGAACTGAA. Amino acid sequence: CASSQVRSGTE. The entire CDR3 is CASSQVRSGTEAFF. The whole variable domain, filled in from reference TRBV14 and TRBJ1-1, reads EAGVTQFPSHSVIEKGQTVTLRCDPISGHDNLYWYRRVMGKEIKFLLHFVKESKQDESGMPNNRFLAERTGGTYSTLKVQPAELEDSGVYFCASSQVRSGTEAFFGQGTRLTVV.

CDR3 loop: CASSLKGTDTQYF. The CDR3 DNA, read in part, is TGTGCCAGCAGCTTAAAGGGCACAGATACC. This chain joins TRBV13 and TRBJ2-5; no definite D call. The read finishes 3 residues shy of the CDR3 end, and the germline J gene is used to complete it. The CDR3 is 13 amino acids. Germline V gene lookup returns CDR1 PRHDT and CDR2 FYEKMQ (reference sequence).

As for this clone: The CDR3 extends 3 residues past the end of the read, so its final part is completed from the germline J gene. The rearrangement uses TRBV7-6 and TRBJ2-2, with 8 positions matching TRBD1. Germline CDR1 reads SGHVS; CDR2 reads FNYEAQ. This CDR3 is built from 17 residues. Incomplete CDR3 DNA: TGTGCCAGCAGCTTAGCGGGGACAGGAATATATAATTCACCG. Amino acid sequence: CASSLAGTGIYNSP. The whole CDR3 reads CASSLAGTGIYNSPLFF.

With respect to this clone: Coverage ceases 3 residues before the CDR3 finishes, and the germline J gene fills in the end. The chain recombines TRBV5-5 with TRBJ1-2; possibly TRBD1 for D (6 bases). Trimming pared 1 base from V and 6 bases from J, leaving 13 bases between. Germline lookup yields CDR1 SGHKS and CDR2 YYEKEE (reference sequence). There are 14 residues in the CDR3. CDR3 DNA, as far as it was read: TGTGCCAGCAGCTTGTGGGGAGGGGGTGATGGC. It is translated as CASSLWGGGDG. The CDR3 as a whole reads CASSLWGGGDGYTF.

Of note for this clone: The read comes to an end 3 residues before the CDR3 does, leaving the germline J gene to fill in the end. This sequence joins TRBV6-2 or TRBV6-3 and TRBJ2-5; TRBD2 agrees at 9 bases. The CDR3 has 15 amino acids. Germline V gene data show CDR1 as MNHEY and CDR2 as SVGEGT. The CDR3 spells CASDAGTSMGDTQYF. CDR3 DNA, as far as it was read: TGTGCCAGCGACGCCGGGACTAGCATGGGAGATACC.

To note about this clone: The observed sequence ends 3 residues before the CDR3 terminus, with the missing tail filled in from the germline J gene. This rearrangement joins TRBV19 to TRBJ2-7; D is unclear. CDR1 and CDR2 (germline): LNHDA, SQIVND (reference sequence). Trimming left V 5 bases short and J 6 bases short, with 14 bases between. The CDR3 is made up of 13 amino acids. The CDR3 region is CASSVAAGGEQYF. CDR3 DNA (partial): TGTGCCAGTAGTGTGGCCGCTGGCGGCGAG.

Concerning this clone itself: Coverage ceases 3 residues before the CDR3 finishes, and the germline J gene fills in the end. The chain employs TRBV10-3 and TRBJ2-1; 7 positions agree with TRBD1. Germline CDR1 ENHRY, CDR2 SYGVKD. The CDR3 extends over 12 amino acids. Unmatched junction bases numbered 0, after V lost 8 bases and J lost 2 bases. The CDR3 here is CAIGTAYNEQFF. Incomplete CDR3 DNA: TGTGCCATCGGGACAGCCTACAATGAG.

Partial CDR3 DNA: TGTGCCAGCAGCTTGAATCCGGCCTCGGGGCAGCCC. It is translated as CASSLNPASGQP. From start to end, the CDR3 is CASSLNPASGQPQHF. This chain links TRBV5-4 with TRBJ1-5, with D uncertain. Read data end 3 residues before the CDR3 end; the end is taken from the germline J gene. CDR3 length: 15 amino acids. The V gene's germline CDR1 is SGHNT and CDR2 YYREEE (reference sequence). Trimming removed 1 base from V and 7 bases from J, with 15 bases in between.

Worth noting for this clone: The CDR3 goes on 3 residues after the read ends, and that part is filled in from the germline J gene. The gene calls are TRBV19 and TRBJ2-3; 7 bases map to TRBD1. Germline lookup yields CDR1 LNHDA and CDR2 SQIVND (reference sequence). The CDR3 consists of 14 residues. The CDR3 loop reads CASSMATGLGPQYF. The CDR3 DNA, read in part, is TGTGCCAGTAGTATGGCGACAGGGTTGGGGCCG.